This T cell receptor (beta chain) is from a study of PD-L1 blockade in urothelial cancer (TCRdb year 2017). Study-wide context: All patients started therapy in about 2014 and received atezolizumab 1,200 mg intravenously every 3 weeks. About 85% of the roughly 29 patients were identified as males with urothelial cancer of bladder origin, and a prior smoking history was reported by 18 of 29 patients. An ECOG performance status of 0 or 1 was recorded for the patients, and 0 to 3 prior chemotherapy regimens had been received by the patients. Blood samples were analyzed at 3 weeks after treatment start (second dose) and at 6 weeks after treatment start. Blood samples gave median yields of approximately 130,000 T cells and some 80,000 unique TCRs, along with a median clonality of around 0.08. The study, an exploratory multi-omic analysis, examined somatic, immune and clinical correlates of response to PD-L1 blockade with atezolizumab in urothelial cancer. Pretreatment tumor samples, along with matched peripheral blood collected serially before and after atezolizumab treatment, underwent TCR sequencing. Durable clinical benefit was defined as progression-free survival longer than 6 months, and TCR features were also tested against progression-free and overall survival. In the same patients, whole exome sequencing and RNA sequencing of pretreatment tumors were performed in addition to TCR sequencing. About 10 patients reached durable clinical benefit, while 15 to 25 patients did not. Pretreatment blood TCR-seq was available for under 35 patients, at least one posttreatment blood collection was obtained for 25 or so patients, and tumor TCR-seq was available for 25 or so patients.

Based on the germline V gene, the CDR1 and CDR2 sequences are SQVTM and ANQGSEA. Germline trimming: 5 bases from V, 6 bases from J; junction bases outside gene matches: 8. The CDR3 spans 14 residues, from the cysteine through the phenylalanine. The only DNA kept is the CDR3, 42 bases in frame from the first base. To estimate absolute template abundance from read counts, synthetic TCR analog templates were spiked into each PCR. TCRbeta CDR3 regions were amplified from genomic DNA with bias-controlled V and J gene primers using the immunoSEQ assay. Sequencing of rearranged TCRbeta segments was done at approximately 20X coverage. Concerning the study's data processing: Sequencing errors were corrected by clustering, and CDR3s were annotated against IMGT so that V, D and J genes could be assigned. Downstream analyses used only productive TCRbeta rearrangements, leaving out any out-of-frame or stop-codon sequences. To compute clonality, Shannon entropy was normalized by the log of the number of unique productive sequences and then subtracted from one. Clones differing between time points or between blood and tumor were identified by Fisher's exact test with Benjamini-Hochberg correction at adjusted p below 0.01. This immuneACCESS table, as held by TCRdb, lists in-frame sequences with V and J called but not all clones. Of the missing ones, under half trace to an unresolved V gene in checked studies; the others have no known cause. V, J and clone size reflect that table, while D and trimming were determined from the DNA. The sample table records tens of thousands of clones; around 84% of these occur just once. Less than 2% of the sample goes to the ten largest clones.

The cohort comprised 30 or so patients with locally advanced or metastatic urothelial carcinoma treated at Memorial Sloan Kettering on a trial protocol. Peripheral blood mononuclear cells were collected pretreatment and during treatment, with between 1 and 8 total time points per patient. The Qiagen DNeasy Blood extraction kit was used to purify genomic DNA from total PBMCs and tumor samples. PBMCs were collected pretreatment and during treatment and were isolated and stored as previously described. General study outcomes and caveats: Because the sample size was small (n of about 29) and many exploratory analyses were performed, the results are intended to be hypothesis-generating. At 3 weeks after the start of treatment, tumor-associated TCR clones in peripheral blood had expanded more in patients with durable benefit (n of about 20, p = 0.022). A pretreatment peripheral blood TCR clonality below the median was linked to improved progression-free and overall survival.

In the case of this clone: Its antigen remains undetermined. The sample holds no much larger clone one base away, and base qualities are not on file.

The origin of this receptor is a man in his fifties with urothelial cancer. The specimen comprised PBMCs, sampled around atezolizumab (anti-PD-L1) treatment. The rearranged segments are TRBV29-1 and TRBJ2-2, with TRBD1 matching 8 junction bases. The CDR3 loop reads CSVSGGSRSGELFF. The nucleotides read TGCAGCGTTTCAGGGGGCTCGAGGTCCGGGGAGCTGTTTTTT.